The rows below give T cell receptor beta chains drawn from one sample of a study of tumor-infiltrating lymphocytes in primary liver carcinoma. Each CDR3 protein is one row after TCRdb ran MiXCR on the multiplex PCR reads. The sample lists some 94,000 distinct CDR3 sequences, about 70% occurring once. Sequenced material: liver tumor tissue from sampling region 5. The receptors shown here come from an older woman with primary liver carcinoma and hepatitis B virus infection. CDR3s include the opening cysteine and the closing phenylalanine or tryptophan. Fields, in order: V gene, D gene, J gene, clone size, CDR3 protein, CDR3 DNA. A D gene is named only where the DNA matches it firmly. Rows may omit the clone size; those that give it use once, few, many or a size class.

TRBV28	NA	TRBJ1-1	NA	CASSSAPPAATESFF	TGTGCCAGCAGTTCCGCCCCTCCCGCGGCTACTGAATCTTTCTTT
TRBV11-2	NA	TRBJ2-7	few	CANSAAGAYEQYF	TGTGCTAACAGCGCCGCTGGGGCCTACGAGCAGTACTTC
TRBV7-6	NA	TRBJ1-1	NA	CASSPSGRGRVEAFF	TGTGCCAGCAGCCCATCGGGACGGGGAAGAGTTGAAGCTTTCTTT
TRBV29-1	NA	TRBJ2-3	NA	CSVAYGSGCADMQFF	NA
TRBV5-1	NA	TRBJ2-3	NA	CASSVQSTGTQYF	TGCGCCAGCAGCGTTCAAAGCACAGGTACGCAGTATTTT
TRBV12-3/TRBV12-4	TRBD1	TRBJ2-7	once	CASSRFGAGGLDEQYF	TGTGCCAGCAGTAGATTTGGGGCAGGGGGCCTGGACGAGCAGTACTTC
TRBV10-3	TRBD1	TRBJ2-5	NA	CAIRDRDKAQYF	TGTGCCATCAGGGACAGGGACAAGGCCCAGTACTTC
TRBV11-3	NA	TRBJ1-4	NA	CASSRRASNGKLLF	TGTGCCAGCAGCCGTCGTGCTTCTAATGGAAAACTGTTATTT
TRBV11-1	NA	TRBJ2-2	NA	CATSARPFLVNIGELSF	TGTGCCACCAGCGCCCGGCCATTCCTAGTTAACATCGGGGAGCTGTCTTTT
TRBV11-3	TRBD1	TRBJ2-7	NA	CASSRTGEGCEQYF	TGTGCCAGCAGTCGGACAGGGGAGGGTTGCGAACAGTACTTC
TRBV2	NA	TRBJ2-7	many	CASSNGAYEQYF	TGTGCCAGCAGTAACGGGGCCTACGAGCAGTACTTC
TRBV14	TRBD1	TRBJ2-7	NA	CARSRRSTGGGQYF	TGTGCCAGAAGCCGTCGATCGACAGGGGGGGGGCAATACTTC
TRBV28	NA	TRBJ2-3	many	CASSLVSGTDTQYF	TGTGCCAGCAGCCTGGTTAGCGGCACAGATACGCAGTATTTT
TRBV29-1	NA	TRBJ2-1	many	CSVRRTVVDEQFF	TGCAGCGTCAGGAGGACAGTGGTCGATGAGCAGTTCTTC
TRBV11-2	NA	TRBJ1-1	NA	CASSTQGNTEASF	TGTGCCAGTAGCACCCAGGGAAACACTGAAGCTTCCTTT
TRBV6-6	NA	TRBJ2-7	NA	CVSIPNPPYEQYF	TGTGTCAGCATCCCGAATCCTCCCTACGAGCAGTACTTC
TRBV2	TRBD2	TRBJ2-1	NA	CASRWTSGYNEQFF	TGTGCCAGCAGATGGACTAGCGGGTACAATGAGCAGTTCTTC
TRBV6-4	TRBD2	TRBJ2-1	NA	CACSDRVAGNNEQFF	TGTGCCTGCAGTGATAGGGTAGCGGGAAACAATGAGCAGTTCTTC
TRBV28	NA	TRBJ2-5	NA	CASSLLGTQHF	TGTGCCAGCAGTTTATTGGGGACCCAGCACTTC
TRBV6-5	TRBD2	TRBJ2-7	NA	CASSPDRSFVTSGKYSYEQYF	TGTGCCAGCAGTCCGGACAGGTCTTTCGTGACTAGCGGGAAATACTCCTATGAGCAGTACTTC
TRBV4-1	NA	TRBJ2-5	NA	CPSSQGLRSAETRYF	TGCCCCAGCAGCCAAGGGCTCCGGTCCGCAGAGACCCGGTACTTC
TRBV6-5	TRBD1	TRBJ2-2	many	CASRNTGTGVYTGELFF	TGTGCCAGCAGAAACACCGGGACAGGGGTGTACACCGGGGAGCTGTTTTTT
TRBV12-3/TRBV12-4	TRBD2	TRBJ2-1	NA	CASSSLASGKDTEQFF	TGTGCCAGCAGTTCTTTGGCTAGCGGGAAGGACACTGAGCAGTTCTTC
TRBV5-1	NA	TRBJ2-7	few	CASSLSGREQYF	TGCGCCAGCAGCTTATCAGGGCGCGAGCAGTACTTC
TRBV10-1	NA	TRBJ2-5	many	CASSLDLQETQYF	TGCGCCAGCAGTCTGGACCTTCAAGAGACCCAGTACTTC
TRBV6-1	TRBD2	TRBJ2-3	NA	CASGHSGRATDTQYF	TGTGCCAGTGGGCATAGCGGGAGGGCCACAGATACGCAGTATTTT
TRBV5-1	NA	TRBJ1-6	NA	CASCEGGSHSHLHF	TGCGCCAGCTGTGAAGGAGGTTCGCATTCACACCTCCACTTT
TRBV30	TRBD1	TRBJ2-3	NA	CAWSRQGSGTDMQYF	TGTGCCTGGAGCAGACAGGGGTCCGGCACAGATATGCAGTATTTT
TRBV11-3	NA	TRBJ2-1	NA	CLSSLGLGGLSYNEQFF	TGTCTCAGCAGTTTAGGGCTCGGCGGGCTTTCCTACAATGAGCAGTTCTTC
TRBV5-1	NA	TRBJ1-1	many	CASSLAATMNTEAFF	TGCGCCAGCAGCTTGGCCGCGACGATGAACACTGAAGCTTTCTTT
TRBV7-9	TRBD1	TRBJ2-5	few	CASSLVGTVEPQYF	TGTGCCAGCAGCTTAGTAGGGACAGTCGAGCCCCAGTACTTC
TRBV14	TRBD1	TRBJ2-7	many	CASSQDGGTGGYEQYF	TGTGCCAGCAGCCAAGATGGGGGGACAGGCGGCTACGAGCAGTACTTC
TRBV11-2	TRBD2	TRBJ2-1	once	CASSLGLAGGLGTEQFF	TGCGCCAGCAGCTTAGGACTGGCGGGAGGGTTGGGCACTGAGCAGTTCTTC